A selection of T cell receptor beta chains follows, all from one sample in a study of cytomegalovirus exposure and HLA in healthy donors. Measured with immunoSEQ multiplex PCR; TCRdb has only the in-frame clones, and not every one. This repertoire shows about 170,000 clones, 82% found once; its top ten account for roughly 1.5%. What was sequenced was PBMCs. These receptors came from a male donor in good health and CMV-seronegative. Both conserved end residues are part of each CDR3. The order of the fields is D gene, CDR3 length, V gene, J gene, CDR3 DNA, CDR3 protein. A D gene is named only where the DNA matches it firmly.

TRBD1	17	TRBV28	TRBJ1-5	TGTGCCAGCAGGCAAGACAGGGGGCTTATGGGCAATCAGCCCCAGCATTTT	CASRQDRGLMGNQPQHF
NA	15	TRBV7-6	TRBJ2-7	TGTGCCAGCAGCCCCTCCAAGTTGAGCTCCTACGAGCAGTACTTC	CASSPSKLSSYEQYF
NA	12	TRBV10-2	TRBJ1-4	TGCGCCAGCAGTGAGCGGGGTGAAAAACTGTTTTTT	CASSERGEKLFF
TRBD1	14	TRBV5-4	TRBJ1-1	TGTGCCAGCAGCTGGGACAGCTTGAACACTGAAGCTTTCTTT	CASSWDSLNTEAFF
NA	13	TRBV11-2	TRBJ2-7	TGTGCCAGCAGACTAGCCAACTCCTACGAGCAGTACTTC	CASRLANSYEQYF
NA	11	TRBV21-1	TRBJ2-1	TGTGCCAGATGGGCTTTCAATGAGCAGTTCTTC	CARWAFNEQFF
NA	16	TRBV9	TRBJ2-5	TGTGCCAGCAGCGTAGATACCTTGGGGGGAGTGGAGACCCAGTACTTC	CASSVDTLGGVETQYF
TRBD2	15	TRBV6-5	TRBJ2-1	TGTGCCAGCAGTCGACTAGCGGGAAAGGTCAATGAGCAGTTCTTC	CASSRLAGKVNEQFF
NA	14	TRBV7-3	TRBJ1-1	TGTGCCAGCAGCTTAACTTCCATGAACACTGAAGCTTTCTTT	CASSLTSMNTEAFF
NA	12	TRBV6-5	TRBJ1-5	TGTGCCAGCAGTAGCCCGGAGGGGCCCCAGCATTTT	CASSSPEGPQHF
TRBD1	16	TRBV5-1	TRBJ2-1	TGCGCCAGCAGCCAATGGACAGGGGAAGTTTGGAATGAGCAGTTCTTC	CASSQWTGEVWNEQFF
TRBD1	15	TRBV5-1	TRBJ1-1	TGCGCCAGCAGCTTGCCGGGACAGGGAGCCACTGAAGCTTTCTTT	CASSLPGQGATEAFF
NA	17	TRBV11-2	TRBJ2-2	TGTGCCAGCAGCCCTCGCCTGACGGGAGTTGTAACCGGGGAGCTGTTTTTT	CASSPRLTGVVTGELFF
NA	14	TRBV11-1	TRBJ2-7	TGTGCCAGCAGCCCGGACAGAAACTCCTACGAGCAGTACTTC	CASSPDRNSYEQYF
NA	13	TRBV28	TRBJ2-5	TGTGCCAGCACCACGTTGGCCCAAGAGACCCAGTACTTC	CASTTLAQETQYF
TRBD2	19	TRBV5-6	TRBJ2-7	TGTGCCAGCAGCTTGGAGGGACAAGGGACTAGCGGGACCTCCTACGAGCAGTACTTC	CASSLEGQGTSGTSYEQYF
NA	13	TRBV14	TRBJ1-3	TGTGCCAGCAGCCGTTACTCTGGAAACACCATATATTTT	CASSRYSGNTIYF